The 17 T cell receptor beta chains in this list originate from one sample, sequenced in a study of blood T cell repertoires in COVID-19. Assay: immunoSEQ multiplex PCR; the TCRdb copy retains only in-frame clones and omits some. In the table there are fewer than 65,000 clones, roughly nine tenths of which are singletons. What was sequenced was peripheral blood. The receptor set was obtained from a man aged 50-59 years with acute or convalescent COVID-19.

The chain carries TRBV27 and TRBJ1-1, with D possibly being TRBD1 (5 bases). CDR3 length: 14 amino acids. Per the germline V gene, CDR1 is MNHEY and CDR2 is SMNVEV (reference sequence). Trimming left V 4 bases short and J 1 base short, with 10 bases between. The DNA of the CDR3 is TGTGCCAGCAGTTGGGAGGGGAGGAACACTGAAGCTTTCTTT. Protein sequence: CASSWEGRNTEAFF.

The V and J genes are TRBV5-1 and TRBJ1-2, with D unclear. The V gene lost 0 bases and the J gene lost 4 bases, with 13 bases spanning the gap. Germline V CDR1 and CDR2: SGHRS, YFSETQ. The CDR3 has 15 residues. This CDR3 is CASSLDGLRLYGYTF. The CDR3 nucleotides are TGCGCCAGCAGCTTGGATGGGTTGCGGCTCTATGGCTACACCTTC. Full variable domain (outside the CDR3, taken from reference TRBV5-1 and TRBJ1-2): KAGVTQTPRYLIKTRGQQVTLSCSPISGHRSVSWYQQTPGQGLQFLFEYFSETQRNKGNFPGRFSGRQFSNSRSEMNVSTLELGDSALYLCASSLDGLRLYGYTFGSGTRLTVV.

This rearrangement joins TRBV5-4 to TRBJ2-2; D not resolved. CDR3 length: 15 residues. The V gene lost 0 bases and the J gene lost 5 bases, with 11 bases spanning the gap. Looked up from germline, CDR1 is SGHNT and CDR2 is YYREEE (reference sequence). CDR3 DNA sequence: TGTGCCAGCAGCTTGGGGGCCAGATCGACCGGGGAGCTGTTTTTT. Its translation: CASSLGARSTGELFF.

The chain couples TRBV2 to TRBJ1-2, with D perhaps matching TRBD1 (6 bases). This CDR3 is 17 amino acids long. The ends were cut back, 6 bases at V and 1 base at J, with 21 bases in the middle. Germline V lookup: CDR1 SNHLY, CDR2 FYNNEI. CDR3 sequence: CASRPPGPGAHNYGYTF. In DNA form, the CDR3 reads TGTGCCAGCAGACCCCCGGGGCCAGGGGCTCATAACTATGGCTACACCTTC.

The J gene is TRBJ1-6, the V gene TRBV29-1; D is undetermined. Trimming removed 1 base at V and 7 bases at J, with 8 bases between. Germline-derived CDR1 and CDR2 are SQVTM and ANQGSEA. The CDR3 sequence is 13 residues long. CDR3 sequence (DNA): TGCAGCGTTGAAGTACAGCAAAATTCACCCCTCCACTTT. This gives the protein CSVEVQQNSPLHF.

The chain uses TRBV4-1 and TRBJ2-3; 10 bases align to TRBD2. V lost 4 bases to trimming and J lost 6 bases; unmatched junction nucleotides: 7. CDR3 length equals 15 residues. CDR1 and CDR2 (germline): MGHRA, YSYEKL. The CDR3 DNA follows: TGCGCCAGCAGCCGAGAACTAGCGGGATCGGATACGCAGTATTTT. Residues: CASSRELAGSDTQYF.

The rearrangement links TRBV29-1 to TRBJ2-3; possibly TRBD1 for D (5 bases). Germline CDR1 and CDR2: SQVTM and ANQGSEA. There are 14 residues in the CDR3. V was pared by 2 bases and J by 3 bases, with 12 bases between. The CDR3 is CSVERGHQTDTQYF. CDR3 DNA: TGCAGCGTTGAACGAGGACACCAAACAGATACGCAGTATTTT.

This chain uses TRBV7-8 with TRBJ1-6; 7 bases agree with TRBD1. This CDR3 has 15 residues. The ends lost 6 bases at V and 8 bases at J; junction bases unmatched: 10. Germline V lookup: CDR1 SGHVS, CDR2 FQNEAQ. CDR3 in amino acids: CASSRTGDRYSPLHF. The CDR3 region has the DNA TGTGCCAGCAGTCGAACCGGGGACAGATATTCACCCCTCCACTTT. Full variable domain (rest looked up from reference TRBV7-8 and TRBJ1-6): GAGVSQSPRYKVAKRGQDVALRCDPISGHVSLFWYQQALGQGPEFLTYFQNEAQLDKSGLPSDRFFAERPEGSVSTLKIQRTQQEDSAVYLCASSRTGDRYSPLHFGNGTRLTVT.

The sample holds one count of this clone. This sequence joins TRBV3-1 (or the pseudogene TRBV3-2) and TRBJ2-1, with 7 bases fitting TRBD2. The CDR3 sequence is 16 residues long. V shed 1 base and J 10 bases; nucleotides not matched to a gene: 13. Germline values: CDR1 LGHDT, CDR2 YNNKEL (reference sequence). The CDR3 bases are TGTGCCAGCAGCCAAGTGTTAGCTAGCGGCCTTGGAGAGCAGTTCTTC. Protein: CASSQVLASGLGEQFF.

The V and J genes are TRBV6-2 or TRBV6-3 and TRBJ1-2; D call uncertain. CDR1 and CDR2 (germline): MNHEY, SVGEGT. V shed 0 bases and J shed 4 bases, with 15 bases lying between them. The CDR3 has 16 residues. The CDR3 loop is CASSYSRRGGSYGYTF. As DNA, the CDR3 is TGTGCCAGCAGTTACTCGAGGCGAGGAGGCTCCTATGGCTACACCTTC.

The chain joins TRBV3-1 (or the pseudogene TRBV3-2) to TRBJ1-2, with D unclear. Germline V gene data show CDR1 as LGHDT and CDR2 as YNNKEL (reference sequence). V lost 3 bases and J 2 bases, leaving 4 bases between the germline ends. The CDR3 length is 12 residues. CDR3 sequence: CASSQGNYGYTF. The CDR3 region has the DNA TGTGCCAGCAGCCAGGGCAACTATGGCTACACCTTC.

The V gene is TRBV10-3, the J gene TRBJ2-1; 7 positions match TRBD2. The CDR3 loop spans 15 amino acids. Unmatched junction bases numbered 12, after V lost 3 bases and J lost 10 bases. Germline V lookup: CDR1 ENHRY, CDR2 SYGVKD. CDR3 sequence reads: CAISEAGTGYREQFF. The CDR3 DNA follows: TGTGCCATCAGTGAAGCGGGGACTGGGTACAGGGAGCAGTTCTTC.

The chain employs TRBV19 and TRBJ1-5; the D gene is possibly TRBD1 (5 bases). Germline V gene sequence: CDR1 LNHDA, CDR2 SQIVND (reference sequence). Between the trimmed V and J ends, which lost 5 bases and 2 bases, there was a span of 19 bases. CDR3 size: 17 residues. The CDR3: CASSPLRQLGGNQPQHF. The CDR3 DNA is TGTGCCAGTAGTCCCTTACGACAGCTAGGAGGCAATCAGCCCCAGCATTTT.

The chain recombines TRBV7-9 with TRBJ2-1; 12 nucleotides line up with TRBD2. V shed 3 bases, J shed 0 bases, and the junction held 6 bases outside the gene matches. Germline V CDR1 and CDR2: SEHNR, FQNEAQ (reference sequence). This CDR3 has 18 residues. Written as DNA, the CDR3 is TGTGCCAGCAGCTTCCAAGGACTAGCGGGGAACTCCTACAATGAGCAGTTCTTC. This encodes CASSFQGLAGNSYNEQFF.

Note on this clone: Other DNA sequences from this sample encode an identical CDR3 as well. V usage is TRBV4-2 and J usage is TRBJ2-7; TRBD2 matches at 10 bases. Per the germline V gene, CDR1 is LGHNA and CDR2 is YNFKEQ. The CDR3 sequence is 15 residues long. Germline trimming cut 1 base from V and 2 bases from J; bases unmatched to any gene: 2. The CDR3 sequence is CASSQGLAGAYEQYF. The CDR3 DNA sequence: TGTGCCAGCAGCCAAGGACTAGCGGGTGCCTACGAGCAGTACTTC.

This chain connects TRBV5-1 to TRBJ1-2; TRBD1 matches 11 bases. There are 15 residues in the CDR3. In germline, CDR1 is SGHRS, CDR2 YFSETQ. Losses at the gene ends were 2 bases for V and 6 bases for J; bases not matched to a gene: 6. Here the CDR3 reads CASSLRGQGADGYTF. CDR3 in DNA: TGCGCCAGCAGCTTAAGAGGACAGGGGGCAGATGGCTACACCTTC.

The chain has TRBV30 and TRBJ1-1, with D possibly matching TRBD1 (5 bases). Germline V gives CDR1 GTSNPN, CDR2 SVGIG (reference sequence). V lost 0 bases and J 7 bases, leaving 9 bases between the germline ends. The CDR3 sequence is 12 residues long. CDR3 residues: CAWSVRGYEAFF. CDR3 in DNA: TGTGCCTGGAGTGTACGGGGGTATGAAGCTTTCTTT.